The clone carrying this TCR beta chain showed up just once. Antigen unknown. Vbeta (60) and Jbeta (13) primers were used in the PCR. This table comes from immunoSEQ multiplex PCR, and its TCRdb copy is limited to in-frame clones, with some not included. The sample shows 150,000 to 200,000 clones, more than 60% of them seen only once. These data come from a study of cytomegalovirus exposure and HLA in healthy donors. Study results and caveats: Reports credit the classifier with highly specific, highly sensitive diagnosis of cytomegalovirus status. Altogether, 150 to 200 TCR beta chains were recorded as cytomegalovirus-associated.

Donors consisted of healthy bone marrow donors. The TCR originated in a female donor in good health and CMV-seronegative. The specimen was PBMCs.

CDR3 in DNA: TGCAGCGTTCGAGCTAACTATGGCTACACCTTC. This sequence encodes CSVRANYGYTF. The rearrangement uses TRBV29-1 and TRBJ1-2; D is uncertain. This CDR3 is 11 amino acids long. Germline V lookup: CDR1 SQVTM, CDR2 ANQGSEA. The V end lost 5 bases, the J end lost 0 bases, and 4 bases lay between the germline ends.